This TCR beta chain was sequenced in a study of tumor and adjacent non-tumor tissue in lung cancer. Study context: Histology: under 15 adenocarcinoma, a couple of squamous cell carcinoma, 1 small cell lung cancer. The patients, 10 men and roughly 5 women, were about 30 to 76 with stage I to III disease. Overall study results and limits: Top 100 clones took a larger repertoire share in normal lung.

A modified ARM-PCR protocol with three rounds of nested PCR amplified TCRbeta. Via MiXCR, TCRdb re-called the multiplex PCR reads, giving one row per CDR3 protein. Seen here are over 35,000 distinct CDR3 sequences, roughly 60% observed once, and the top ten hold about 41%. This clonotype was seen more than once but under ten times. Its antigen is as yet unknown. Relative to the germline gene, one junction end is altered; a read error may explain this. No cell sorting was done before RNA was extracted from the tissue. Distant lung tissue was collected more than 3 cm away from the tumor edge. The CDR3 runs 12 residues. Per germline, CDR1 SGHNT and CDR2 YYREEE (reference sequence).

What was sequenced was distant non-tumor lung tissue. The TCR comes from a man aged 45-65 years with non-small cell lung cancer. This chain links TRBV5-4 with TRBJ2-1, with no clear D. CDR3 in amino acids: CTSSISHDEQFF. The CDR3 nucleotides are TGTACCAGCAGCATTAGTCACGATGAGCAGTTCTTC.